This TCR beta chain was sequenced in a study of T cell responses to AZD1222 COVID-19 vaccine. Whole-study results and caveats: A rise in Spike-specific TCR breadth and depth followed two AZD1222 doses. Seropositivity was recorded at baseline in only a handful of AZD1222 recipients. Along spike, vaccine-associated CD4 TCRs were found throughout, with dominance at 160-218 and 743-854. Sampling captured repertoires only after the peak T cell response.

The data were produced by immunoSEQ multiplex PCR, yet TCRdb's version contains in-frame clones alone and is incomplete. The repertoire has 130,000 or so clones, about 93% of them found once; the top ten carry 0.91%. Concerning this clone: Its antigen is as yet unknown.

Trimming cost V 2 bases and J 4 bases; bases outside gene matches: 5. CDR1 is MNHEY and CDR2 is SVGAGI in the germline V gene. The CDR3 totals 15 residues. The V call is TRBV6-5, the J call TRBJ1-3, with TRBD1 identical over 7 bases. The TCR originated in an adult in good health. Sequenced here: peripheral blood, sampled on day 0 of AZD1222 vaccination. The CDR3 is CASSYLTGTGNTIYF. The CDR3 DNA reads as TGTGCCAGCAGTTACCTGACAGGGACCGGAAACACCATATATTTT.